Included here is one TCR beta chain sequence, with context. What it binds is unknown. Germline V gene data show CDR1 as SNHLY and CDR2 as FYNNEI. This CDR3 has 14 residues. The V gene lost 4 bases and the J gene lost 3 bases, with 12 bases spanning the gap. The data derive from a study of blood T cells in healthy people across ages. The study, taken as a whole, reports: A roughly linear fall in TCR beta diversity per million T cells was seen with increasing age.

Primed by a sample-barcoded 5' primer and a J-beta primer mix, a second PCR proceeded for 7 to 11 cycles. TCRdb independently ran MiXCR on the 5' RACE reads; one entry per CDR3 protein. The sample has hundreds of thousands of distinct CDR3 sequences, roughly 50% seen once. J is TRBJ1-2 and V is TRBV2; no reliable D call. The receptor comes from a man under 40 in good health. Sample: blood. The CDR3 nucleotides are TGTGCCAGCAGTGTCGGGAAGGGTCACTATGGCTACACCTTC. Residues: CASSVGKGHYGYTF.